These T cell receptor beta chains were read from a single sample in a study of cytomegalovirus exposure and HLA in healthy donors. Profiled with immunoSEQ multiplex PCR; TCRdb holds only in-frame clones, not every one. The table shows over 200,000 clones, with roughly 79% occurring only once. Source material: PBMCs. The receptors were gathered from a male donor in good health and CMV-seronegative. Each CDR3 is given with its conserved first and last residue. D genes are given only for firm matches. Clone size is stated in some rows and not others, as once, few, many or a class when expanded.

d_call j_call v_call clone_size cdr3_aa cdr3_nt
. TRBJ2-7 TRBV27 . CASSFFGGSGYEQYF TGTGCCAGCAGTTTTTTTGGGGGGTCCGGGTACGAGCAGTACTTC
. TRBJ2-1 TRBV5-6 once CASSWTFLGGAEQFF TGTGCCAGCAGCTGGACTTTCTTAGGGGGGGCTGAGCAGTTCTTC
TRBD2 TRBJ2-3 TRBV30 . CAWSQRERDTQYF TGTGCCTGGAGTCAGCGGGAGCGGGATACGCAGTATTTT
. TRBJ2-4 TRBV2 . CASSERSQLTVAKNIQYF TGTGCCAGCAGTGAAAGATCCCAACTTACAGTAGCCAAAAACATTCAGTACTTC
TRBD1 TRBJ2-7 TRBV6-5 . CASSATGGREQYF TGTGCCAGCAGTGCGACAGGGGGCCGGGAGCAGTACTTC
TRBD1 TRBJ2-1 TRBV6-5 once CASSYSRDRGDNEQFF TGTGCCAGCAGTTACTCGCGGGACAGGGGCGACAATGAGCAGTTCTTC
TRBD1 TRBJ2-1 TRBV7-3 . CASSSRDRDNNEQFF TGTGCCAGCAGCTCTCGGGACAGGGATAACAATGAGCAGTTCTTC
. TRBJ1-1 TRBV19 . CASSISGNTEAFF TGTGCCAGTAGTATTTCGGGAAACACTGAAGCTTTCTTT
. TRBJ2-7 TRBV7-8 once CASSLLGRADEQYF TGTGCCAGCAGCTTATTGGGCAGGGCGGACGAGCAGTACTTC
. TRBJ1-2 TRBV18 . CASSPATAYGYTF TGTGCCAGCTCACCAGCGACAGCCTATGGCTACACCTTC
TRBD2 TRBJ2-1 TRBV7-3 . CASSSETSGAYNEQFF TGTGCCAGCAGCTCCGAGACTAGCGGAGCCTACAATGAGCAGTTCTTC
. TRBJ2-2 TRBV7-6 . CASSLQGGYANTGELFF TGTGCCAGCAGCTTGCAGGGGGGCTACGCGAACACCGGGGAGCTGTTTTTT
TRBD1 TRBJ2-7 TRBV11-2 . CASSLGSGQGAYEQYF TGTGCCAGCAGCTTAGGCTCGGGACAGGGGGCGTACGAGCAGTACTTC
. TRBJ2-1 TRBV27 once CASSLQGGEQFF TGTGCCAGCAGTTTACAGGGTGGTGAGCAGTTCTTC
. TRBJ2-7 TRBV9 . CASSDSRVSGSYEQYF TGTGCCAGCAGCGATAGTCGGGTATCGGGATCCTACGAGCAGTACTTC
. TRBJ1-3 TRBV6-1 . CASSVDRSGNTIYF TGTGCCAGCAGCGTCGACAGGTCTGGAAACACCATATATTTT